The 32 T cell receptor beta chains listed next were all sequenced from one sample in a study of T cells in Graves' hyperthyroidism and ophthalmopathy. TCR beta CDR3 regions were amplified from RNA. TCR CDR3 regions were first amplified by RT-PCR with HTBI primers. TCRdb re-called the multiplex PCR reads through MiXCR, storing one row per CDR3 protein. Altogether more than 350,000 distinct CDR3 sequences are present, approximately 16% being singletons, with the ten largest covering roughly 20%. The sample was blood. These TCRs come from a woman aged 55 to 70 with Graves' ophthalmopathy.

This clonotype was found a few times. CDR3 sequence: CASSPAPGVGTQYF. In DNA, the CDR3 is TGTGCCAGCTCACCTGCTCCGGGAGTAGGTACGCAGTATTTT. The genes are TRBV18 and TRBJ2-3, with D maybe TRBD2 (6 bases). Trimming shortened V by 3 bases and J by 8 bases, and 15 bases separated the two germline ends. The length of the CDR3 is 14 residues. From germline, CDR1 is KGHSH and CDR2 LQKENI.

This clonotype was counted at least ten times. The CDR3 DNA sequence: TGTGCCAGCAATCGTGGTAAGCGATCCTACGAGCAGTACTTC. It encodes CASNRGKRSYEQYF. The V call is TRBV6-2 or TRBV6-3, the J call TRBJ2-7, with unresolved D. The CDR3 runs to 14 residues. Germline-derived CDR1 and CDR2 are MNHEY and SVGEGT. Between the trimmed V and J ends, which lost 7 bases and 1 base, there was a span of 14 bases.

This sequence joins TRBV4-1 and TRBJ2-7, with 9 positions matching TRBD1. Germline loops: CDR1 MGHRA, CDR2 YSYEKL. The CDR3 covers 16 residues. The V and J ends lost 3 bases and 6 bases, in that order; junction bases with no gene match: 12. Here the CDR3 DNA reads TGCGCCAGCAGCCATCCAGGGCGGGACAGGGCTTCCGAGCAGTACTTC. This sequence encodes CASSHPGRDRASEQYF.

The sample holds many counts of this clonotype. The chain links TRBV27 to TRBJ1-5; D call uncertain. This CDR3 spans 14 amino acids. Germline CDR1 and CDR2: MNHEY and SMNVEV (reference sequence). Trimming removed 6 bases from V and 5 bases from J, with 14 bases in between. CDR3 in amino acids: CASRYRRGHQPQHF. CDR3 DNA: TGTGCCAGCAGATATAGACGAGGGCATCAGCCCCAGCATTTT.

The chain uses TRBV7-9 and TRBJ2-2, with D possibly TRBD2 on 6 matching bases. CDR1 and CDR2 (germline): SEHNR, FQNEAQ (reference sequence). The ends were cut back, 5 bases at V and 1 base at J, with 11 bases in the middle. This CDR3 has 15 amino acids. DNA for the CDR3: TGTGCCAGCAGCGTTGGGACTGTGAACACCGGGGAGCTGTTTTTT. Its protein is CASSVGTVNTGELFF.

Many counts were recorded for this clonotype. V gene TRBV2 combines with J gene TRBJ2-7; 14 bases map to TRBD2. The CDR3 totals 17 residues. CDR1 is SNHLY, CDR2 FYNNEI, per germline. V dropped 1 base and J dropped 5; count of bases not matched to a gene: 7. CDR3 region: CASSEVGLAGGFDEQYF. CDR3 nucleotides: TGTGCCAGCAGTGAAGTCGGACTAGCGGGAGGATTCGACGAGCAGTACTTC.

Here the CDR3 DNA reads TGCGCCAGCAGCCCGGACCTTGGGCCTATTTATGGCTACACCTTC. This translates into CASSPDLGPIYGYTF. This chain uses TRBV5-1 with TRBJ1-2, with unresolved D. CDR1 SGHRS and CDR2 YFSETQ come from the germline V gene. CDR3 length: 15 residues. Trimming removed 4 bases from V and 5 bases from J, with 18 bases in between.

This clonotype was picked up many times. The chain recombines TRBV20-1 with TRBJ2-3; D might be TRBD1 or TRBD2, each matching 6 bases. The germline gives CDR1 DFQATT, CDR2 SNEGSKA (reference sequence). Trimming removed 1 base at V and 7 bases at J, with 15 bases between. CDR3 length: 14 residues. The CDR3 protein is CSARVGGAGNTQYF. CDR3 nucleotide sequence: TGCAGTGCTAGAGTAGGGGGTGCGGGAAATACGCAGTATTTT.

On this clonotype itself: Since a much larger clone is just one base distant, this may be a read error. This rearrangement joins TRBV5-1 to TRBJ2-7, with 8 positions matching TRBD2. J gave up 5 bases and V 3 bases, and 10 bases lay outside the gene matches. The CDR3 is 15 residues long. CDR1 and CDR2 (germline): SGHRS, YFSETQ. For the CDR3, the DNA is TGCGCCAGCAGCTCACAGACTAGCGCATCCGACGAGCAGTACTTC. Its translation is CASSSQTSASDEQYF.

This clonotype was seen a handful of times. The chain combines TRBV20-1 with TRBJ2-4; D is ambiguous. The germline V gene encodes CDR1 DFQATT and CDR2 SNEGSKA (reference sequence). The CDR3 runs 15 residues. The V gene lost 3 bases and the J gene lost 1 base, with 13 bases spanning the gap. CDR3 region: CSASSQNRAKNIQYF. In DNA form, the CDR3 reads TGCAGTGCTAGTAGCCAGAATAGGGCCAAAAACATTCAGTACTTC.

DNA of the CDR3: TGTGCCAGTAGTGCCCACCGCCCTCTTTCTAGCACAGATACGCAGTATTTT. Protein: CASSAHRPLSSTDTQYF. V is TRBV19 and J is TRBJ2-3; no clear D. Germline loops: CDR1 LNHDA, CDR2 SQIVND (reference sequence). CDR3 length equals 17 residues. Trimming cost V 5 bases and J 0 bases, with 18 bases left between them.

The chain recombines TRBV29-1 with TRBJ1-5, with TRBD1 matching 12 bases. Germline CDR1 and CDR2: SQVTM and ANQGSEA. There are 15 residues in the CDR3. The CDR3 loop is CLPGQGARINQPQHF. The CDR3 bases are TGCCTCCCGGGACAGGGGGCTCGAATCAATCAGCCCCAGCATTTT.

This clonotype was detected many times. The rearrangement uses TRBV7-3 and TRBJ2-7, with 7 nucleotides matching TRBD1. V was clipped by 6 bases and J by 5 bases; unmatched bases: 10. Germline CDR1 is SGHTA and CDR2 is FQGTGA. CDR3 length: 14 amino acids. The CDR3 sequence: CASSPTGWQDEQYF. The CDR3 DNA reads TGTGCCAGCAGTCCGACAGGGTGGCAGGACGAGCAGTACTTC. The full variable domain, in which reference TRBV7-3 and TRBJ2-7 provide the parts outside the CDR3, is GAGVSQTPSNKVTEKGKYVELRCDPISGHTALYWYRQSLGQGPEFLIYFQGTGAADDSGLPNDRFFAVRPEGSVSTLKIQRTERGDSAVYLCASSPTGWQDEQYFGPGTRLTVT.

This clonotype was recorded at least ten times. The chain combines TRBV6-1 with TRBJ1-5; tentative D call: TRBD1 (6 bases). The CDR3 is 16 residues long. Germline CDR1 and CDR2: MNHNS and SASEGT. V lost 4 bases, J lost 2 bases, and 15 bases lay in between. CDR3 region: CASSAYREVRNQPQHF. In DNA form, the CDR3 reads TGTGCCAGCAGTGCCTACAGGGAGGTGCGCAATCAGCCCCAGCATTTT.

This clonotype came up many times. The chain links TRBV20-1 to TRBJ2-5; 14 bases align to TRBD2. V was clipped by 3 bases and J by 4 bases; unmatched bases: 4. The CDR3 extends over 15 amino acids. The germline CDR1 and CDR2 sequences are DFQATT and SNEGSKA (reference sequence). CDR3 region: CSASRLAGGSETQYF. DNA for the CDR3: TGCAGTGCTAGTCGACTAGCGGGAGGGTCAGAGACCCAGTACTTC.

This clonotype was recorded many times. V is TRBV7-6 and J is TRBJ1-1; D call uncertain. The V end lost 1 base, the J end lost 5 bases, and 11 bases lay between the germline ends. This CDR3 comprises 14 residues. Germline loops: CDR1 SGHVS, CDR2 FNYEAQ. This CDR3 is CASSLGEWGTEAFF. The CDR3 coding sequence is TGTGCCAGCAGCTTAGGCGAGTGGGGAACTGAAGCTTTCTTT.

This clonotype was counted ten times or more. The V and J genes are TRBV6-1 and TRBJ2-7; D might be TRBD2 (6 bases). The CDR3 has 13 amino acids. Germline values: CDR1 MNHNS, CDR2 SASEGT. V dropped 9 bases and J dropped 2 bases, with 14 bases sitting between them. CDR3 DNA: TGTGCCAGTTCCCGGGACTTTCCCTACGAGCAGTACTTC. Translated: CASSRDFPYEQYF.

This clonotype was observed many times. The chain combines TRBV20-1 with TRBJ2-3; maybe TRBD2 (7 bases). The CDR3 is made up of 14 amino acids. V gave up 5 bases and J gave up 1 base, with 13 bases separating them. The germline V gene has CDR1 DFQATT and CDR2 SNEGSKA (reference sequence). CDR3 bases: TGCAGTGCTGCCCCGGGGGGCCGCACAGATACGCAGTATTTT. Protein product: CSAAPGGRTDTQYF.

This clonotype was observed many times. The chain carries TRBV10-3 and TRBJ2-5; TRBD2 aligns across 9 bases. From germline, CDR1 is ENHRY and CDR2 SYGVKD. J lost 5 bases, V lost 8 bases, and 6 bases had no gene match. This CDR3 is 13 amino acids long. The CDR3 protein is CAIWAGGDETQYF. The CDR3 bases are TGTGCCATCTGGGCGGGAGGGGATGAGACCCAGTACTTC.

This clonotype was counted at least ten times. The chain joins TRBV5-1 to TRBJ2-6; 8 nucleotides match TRBD2. The V gene's germline CDR1 is SGHRS and CDR2 YFSETQ. J lost 0 bases, V lost 1 base, and 12 bases had no gene match. The CDR3 covers 20 residues. The CDR3 DNA reads as TGCGCCAGCAGCTTGAGTGGGGGCCCGGGAGGGTCCTCTGGGGCCAACGTCCTGACTTTC. This sequence encodes CASSLSGGPGGSSGANVLTF.

This chain connects TRBV19 to TRBJ2-5; D unresolved. The germline gives CDR1 LNHDA, CDR2 SQIVND (reference sequence). The germline V and J ends were trimmed by 3 bases and 1 base, with 12 bases remaining between them. CDR3 size: 15 residues. CDR3 sequence reads: CASSIRVTAQETQYF. In nucleotides, the CDR3 is TGTGCCAGTAGTATCCGGGTGACGGCCCAAGAGACCCAGTACTTC.

This clonotype was seen many times. This sequence joins TRBV12-3 or TRBV12-4 and TRBJ2-3; no definite D call. Trimming took off 6 bases at V and 0 bases at J, with 13 bases between the two ends. CDR3 length: 15 residues. This CDR3 is CASSPSLRSTDTQYF. The CDR3 nucleotides read TGTGCCAGCAGCCCCTCCTTGCGGAGCACAGATACGCAGTATTTT.

The chain joins TRBV7-8 to TRBJ2-7; 11 positions match TRBD2. The CDR3 spans 15 residues. Per the germline V gene, CDR1 is SGHVS and CDR2 is FQNEAQ. J lost 4 bases, V lost 3 bases, and 5 bases had no gene match. The CDR3: CASSFAGLAVYEQYF. CDR3 coding DNA: TGTGCCAGCAGCTTTGCGGGACTAGCGGTTTACGAGCAGTACTTC.

This clonotype was counted at least ten times. The chain carries TRBV15 and TRBJ2-1, with 10 bases fitting TRBD1. The CDR3 loop spans 15 amino acids. Germline V CDR1 and CDR2: LNHNV, YYDKDF (reference sequence). The trim removed 6 bases at V and 7 bases at J, leaving 9 bases unmatched. The CDR3 here is CATSAPGQGNNEQFF. The DNA of the CDR3 is TGTGCCACCAGTGCCCCGGGACAGGGGAATAATGAGCAGTTCTTC.

This clonotype was counted a few times. The chain combines TRBV27 with TRBJ2-7; D is possibly TRBD1 (5 bases). V lost 2 bases and J lost 6, with 17 bases in between. Germline CDR1 reads MNHEY; CDR2 reads SMNVEV (reference sequence). The CDR3 length is 15 residues. The CDR3 loop is CASSLGQGLEGEQYF. CDR3 coding DNA: TGTGCCAGCAGTTTAGGGCAGGGCCTCGAAGGCGAGCAGTACTTC.

With respect to this clonotype: An end of the junction does not agree with germline; a read error may underlie this. The chain uses TRBV11-1 and TRBJ1-1; the match to TRBD1 covers 8 bases. Per germline, CDR1 SGHAT and CDR2 FQDESV (reference sequence). This CDR3 region has 14 residues. CDR3 sequence reads: CASSFRQGNAEAFF. The CDR3 DNA follows: TGTGCCAGCAGCTTCCGACAGGGGAACGCTGAAGCTTTCTTT.

The sample holds many counts of this clonotype. The chain carries TRBV28 and TRBJ2-7; 13 bases line up with TRBD2. V shed 4 bases and J 6 bases; nucleotides not matched to a gene: 6. Germline assignment: CDR1 MDHEN and CDR2 SYDVKM. This CDR3 comprises 15 residues. In DNA form, the CDR3 reads TGTGCCAGCAGTTCGGGACTAGCGGGAAGGTTCGAGCAGTACTTC. It codes for CASSSGLAGRFEQYF. The variable domain in full, with the rest retrieved from reference TRBV28 and TRBJ2-7, is DVKVTQSSRYLVKRTGEKVFLECVQDMDHENMFWYRQDPGLGLRLIYFSYDVKMKEKGDIPEGYSVSREKKERFSLILESASTNQTSMYLCASSSGLAGRFEQYFGPGTRLTVT.

This chain joins TRBV11-2 and TRBJ2-1; 10 nucleotides line up with TRBD1. The CDR3 totals 16 residues. V lost 1 base and J lost 3; bases outside the gene matches: 3. CDR1 and CDR2 (germline): SGHAT, FQNNGV. The DNA of the CDR3 is TGTGCCAGCAGCTTAGGGGGACAGGGGAACTACAATGAGCAGTTCTTC. This codes for CASSLGGQGNYNEQFF. The full variable domain, rest sourced from reference TRBV11-2 and TRBJ2-1, is EAGVAQSPRYKIIEKRQSVAFWCNPISGHATLYWYQQILGQGPKLLIQFQNNGVVDDSQLPKDRFSAERLKGVDSTLKIQPAKLEDSAVYLCASSLGGQGNYNEQFFGPGTRLTVL.

This clonotype has ten or more counts. In nucleotides, the CDR3 is TGTGCCAGCAGTTTAAGCGGGAGGGTGGGTACGCAGTATTTT. It translates to CASSLSGRVGTQYF. V is TRBV28 and J is TRBJ2-3; 10 bases are shared with TRBD2. Trimming took 2 bases from V and 8 from J; bases not matched to a gene: 4. The germline V gene has CDR1 MDHEN and CDR2 SYDVKM. The CDR3 runs 14 residues.

In its sample, this clonotype was seen many times. The J gene is TRBJ2-3, the V gene TRBV24-1; TRBD2 aligns across 10 bases. This CDR3 has 16 amino acids. J lost 5 bases, V lost 9 bases, and 13 bases had no gene match. The germline V gene has CDR1 KGHDR and CDR2 SFDVKD. In DNA form, the CDR3 reads TGTGCCACCCTCACCAGACTAGCGGGCCGGGGAGATACGCAGTATTTT. Amino acids: CATLTRLAGRGDTQYF.

This clonotype was seen ten or more times. This chain uses TRBV28 with TRBJ2-1, with TRBD2 identical over 10 bases. The trim removed 6 bases at V and 8 bases at J, leaving 10 bases unmatched. This CDR3 region has 15 residues. The V gene's germline CDR1 is MDHEN and CDR2 SYDVKM. The CDR3 DNA follows: TGTGCCAGCAGCTGGCCTAGCGGGAGTGGGGATGAGCAGTTCTTC. Amino acids: CASSWPSGSGDEQFF.

The sample holds a few counts of this clonotype. The chain couples TRBV2 to TRBJ1-5; D is undetermined. V was trimmed by 4 bases and J by 2 bases, leaving 9 bases between them. From germline, CDR1 is SNHLY and CDR2 FYNNEI. The CDR3 is 14 amino acids. CDR3 residues: CASSAYIGNQPQHF. CDR3 sequence (DNA): TGTGCCAGCAGTGCATACATCGGCAATCAGCCCCAGCATTTT.